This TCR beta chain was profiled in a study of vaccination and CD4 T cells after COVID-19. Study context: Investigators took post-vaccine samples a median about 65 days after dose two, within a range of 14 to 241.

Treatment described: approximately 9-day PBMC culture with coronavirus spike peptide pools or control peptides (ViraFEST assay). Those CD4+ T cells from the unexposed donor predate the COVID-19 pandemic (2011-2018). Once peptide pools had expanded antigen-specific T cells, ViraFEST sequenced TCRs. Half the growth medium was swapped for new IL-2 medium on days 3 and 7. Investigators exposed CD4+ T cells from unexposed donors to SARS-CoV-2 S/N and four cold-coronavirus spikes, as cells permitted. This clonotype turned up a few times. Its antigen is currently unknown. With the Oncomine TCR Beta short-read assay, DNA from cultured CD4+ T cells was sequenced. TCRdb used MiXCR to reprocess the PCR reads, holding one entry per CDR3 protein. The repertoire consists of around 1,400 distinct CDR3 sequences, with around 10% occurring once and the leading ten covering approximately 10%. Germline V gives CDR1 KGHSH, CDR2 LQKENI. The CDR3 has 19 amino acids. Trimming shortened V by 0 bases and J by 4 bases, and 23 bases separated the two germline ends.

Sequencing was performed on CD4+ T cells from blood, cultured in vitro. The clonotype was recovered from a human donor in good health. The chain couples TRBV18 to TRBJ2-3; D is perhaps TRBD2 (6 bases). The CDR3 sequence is CASSPPSGWGVRGADTQYF. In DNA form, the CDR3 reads TGTGCCAGCTCACCACCGAGCGGGTGGGGAGTTCGCGGGGCAGATACGCAGTATTTT. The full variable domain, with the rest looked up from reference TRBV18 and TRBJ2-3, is NAGVMQNPRHLVRRRGQEARLRCSPMKGHSHVYWYRQLPEEGLKFMVYLQKENIIDESGMPKERFSAEFPKEGPSILRIQQVVRGDSAAYFCASSPPSGWGVRGADTQYFGPGTRLTVL.